The present TCR beta chain was sequenced within a study of OX40 agonist ivuxolimab in advanced cancers. As for the study more broadly: Ivuxolimab was a fully human IgG2 agonistic monoclonal antibody targeting the costimulatory receptor OX40 (CD134). Intravenous ivuxolimab was administered to patients every 2 weeks at six dose levels: 0.01, 0.1, 0.3, 1.5, 3 and 10 mg/kg. The dose-escalation cohort was approximately 83% male with a mean age of about 54 years, ranging from about 20 to 80. Of the approximately 50 dose-escalation patients, hepatocellular carcinoma was present in approximately 20, melanoma in around 15, renal cell carcinoma in 9 and head and neck cancer in 9. The monotherapy dose-escalation portion (N ≈ 57 patients) of the phase I ivuxolimab trial is reported in the paper. Partial responses occurred in three dose-escalation patients: two with cutaneous melanoma and one with hepatocellular carcinoma. The purpose of peripheral TCRbeta sequencing was to test whether ivuxolimab changed TCR sequence diversity and led to clonal T-cell expansion. Patients were allowed to have had prior anti-PD-1, anti-PD-L1 or anti-CTLA-4 therapy, and 40% of the dose-escalation patients had previously received checkpoint inhibitors.

Its CDR3 holds 11 amino acids, cysteine through phenylalanine. The sequence is cut down to CDR3 DNA, 33 bases in frame from base 1. The germline V gene provides CDR1 SGDLS and CDR2 YYNGEE. A distance of 6 bases separates the germline ends of V and J, which lose 4 bases and 5 bases respectively. This clone is a singleton in its sample. The target of this receptor is not known. Per-nucleotide qualities are absent, and no much larger clonotype sits a single base away. Summary of the overall study and its limitations: The antigen specificity of the peripheral T cells that underwent clonal expansion was not determined. At doses from 0.1 to 3.0 mg/kg, clonal expansion was seen in both CD4+ and CD8+ blood T cells between baseline and week 6. In the 0.1-3.0 mg/kg groups, partial responders had among the lowest normalized peripheral clonal expansion, particularly in CD8+ T cells. Low levels of normalized T-cell clonal expansion were also seen in some patients who did not respond. After ivuxolimab, CD8+ T cells had more expanded clones than CD4+ T cells on average.

Patients with autoimmune disease history or receiving systemic immunosuppression were excluded from the trial. Peripheral blood for TCR sequencing was drawn from every dose cohort at baseline, at cycle 4 day 1 and at cycle 7 day 1. The samples were taken from a phase I, first-in-human, multicenter, open-label dose-escalation trial of ivuxolimab. Adults with locally advanced or metastatic head and neck squamous cell, hepatocellular, melanoma or renal cell carcinoma were enrolled in the trial. Before TCR sequencing, CD4+ and CD8+ T cells were separately sorted from peripheral blood. Genomic DNA was isolated from the sorted cells so that the TCRbeta CDR3 region could be sequenced. TCRbeta CDR3 regions were sequenced using the immunoSEQ Assay. Held by TCRdb, this immuneACCESS table contains in-frame sequences only and omits some clones. Under half of the omission traces to an unresolved V gene where checked; the cause of the rest is unknown. Across this sample there are fewer than 85,000 clones, with roughly 90% seen only once. About 11% of the sample comes from the top ten.

This sequence uses TRBV9 and TRBJ1-1; the D gene remains uncertain. The receptor comes from an adult with an advanced solid tumor such as melanoma, head and neck, liver or kidney cancer. Material: CD4+ or CD8+ T cells sorted from blood, obtained in a trial of the OX40 agonist ivuxolimab. The CDR3 protein is CASSPLTEAFF. The nucleotide sequence is TGTGCCAGCAGCCCCTTGACTGAAGCTTTCTTT.